The text below deals with one TCR beta chain. No antigen is known for it. The data originate from a study of T cells expressing NK-cell markers. Study outcomes and limitations: These clonotypes also led the CD3+CD56-NKG2C+ fraction in a handful of donors.

TCRdb re-called the 5' RACE reads and catalogs CDR3 proteins one per entry, DNA excluded. This table lists about 160,000 distinct CDR3 sequences. This TCR came from a man aged 18-70 years in good health. Sample: blood T cells: a sorted CD56 or NKG2C T cell subset, CD4+ or CD8+ T cells, or bulk PBMC T cells (not recorded which).

The CDR3 protein is CATSWDSTSSYEQYF. This chain joins TRBV15 and TRBJ2-7; the TCRdb D gene call, TRBD1, has no DNA to confirm it. This CDR3 has 15 amino acids. Germline lookup yields CDR1 LNHNV and CDR2 YYDKDF (reference sequence).